This entry lists 13 T cell receptor beta chains sequenced from one sample in a study of CD8+CD57+ T cells in acquired aplastic anemia. TCR beta VDJ and CDR3 profiles were obtained from a genomic DNA template. TCRdb redid the calling of the reads with MiXCR, one entry per CDR3 protein. The repertoire holds about 54,000 distinct CDR3 sequences, with around 50% as singletons. Those patients picked for sequencing had displayed CD8+CD57+ cell expansion on flow cytometry. The sequencing input was sorted CD4+, CD8+, or CD8+CD57+ T cells (not recorded which) from PBMCs. These receptor sequences come from a human donor with aplastic anemia.

J is TRBJ2-7 and V is TRBV28, with D perhaps matching TRBD1 or TRBD2 (6 bases each). Trimming removed 5 bases at V and 3 bases at J, with 17 bases between. This CDR3 region has 15 residues. From germline, CDR1 is MDHEN and CDR2 SYDVKM. In nucleotides, the CDR3 is TGTGCCAGCAGTGGAGGGGGGAGCATGGGCTACGAGCAGTACTTC. Its protein is CASSGGGSMGYEQYF.

In the case of this clonotype: One end of the junction is discordant with germline, which a read error may explain. The chain is built from TRBV11-2 and TRBJ1-6, with no clear D. This CDR3 contains 16 residues. Germline CDR1 SGHAT, CDR2 FQNNGV. The CDR3 protein is CACSLGLPPNNSPLHF. CDR3 sequence (DNA): TGTGCCTGCAGCTTAGGTCTCCCGCCAAATAATTCACCCCTCCACTTT.

This chain joins TRBV4-2 and TRBJ2-7, with 14 bases fitting TRBD2. Germline CDR1 reads LGHNA; CDR2 reads YNFKEQ. The CDR3 is 16 residues long. The V and J ends lost 1 base and 7 bases, in that order; junction bases with no gene match: 6. The CDR3 loop is CASSQGLAGGPGEQYV. The DNA of the CDR3 is TGTGCCAGCAGCCAAGGACTAGCGGGGGGGCCGGGGGAGCAGTACGTC.

This clonotype counts as medium-sized (0.01 to 0.1%). The gene calls are TRBV10-3 and TRBJ1-1; D is ambiguous. CDR1 is ENHRY, CDR2 SYGVKD, per germline. The V gene lost 3 bases and the J gene lost 1 base, with 6 bases spanning the gap. The CDR3 length is 13 residues. In nucleotides, the CDR3 is TGTGCCATCAGTGACAGGACGAACACTGAAGCTTTCTTT. It is translated as CAISDRTNTEAFF.

This chain uses TRBV25-1 with TRBJ1-1; no clear D gene. The CDR3 sequence is 14 residues long. The V and J ends lost 4 bases and 6 bases respectively, with 15 bases between them. Germline V gives CDR1 MGHDK, CDR2 SYGVNS. CDR3 protein: CASSGYMGSAEAFF. CDR3 DNA: TGTGCCAGCAGTGGATATATGGGGAGTGCTGAAGCTTTCTTT. Full variable domain (outside the CDR3, taken from reference TRBV25-1 and TRBJ1-1): EADIYQTPRYLVIGTGKKITLECSQTMGHDKMYWYQQDPGMELHLIHYSYGVNSTEKGDLSSESTVSRIRTEHFPLTLESARPSHTSQYLCASSGYMGSAEAFFGQGTRLTVV.

CDR3 amino acids: CSARDEPAGTSYNSPLHF. In DNA form, the CDR3 reads TGCAGTGCTAGAGATGAACCCGCAGGGACCTCATATAATTCACCCCTCCACTTT. This sequence joins TRBV20-1 and TRBJ1-6; the D gene is possibly TRBD1 (5 bases). This CDR3 has 18 residues. Between the trimmed V and J ends, which lost 0 bases and 4 bases, there was a span of 19 bases. CDR1 and CDR2 (germline): DFQATT, SNEGSKA (reference sequence).

The chain carries TRBV7-6 and TRBJ2-7; TRBD2 matches at 9 bases. With 3 bases clipped from V and 0 bases from J, the junction kept 0 bases outside the gene matches. CDR1 SGHVS and CDR2 FNYEAQ come from the germline V gene. The CDR3 extends over 14 amino acids. As DNA, the CDR3 is TGTGCCAGCAGCTTTAGCGGGAGCTCCTACGAGCAGTACGTC. It yields the protein CASSFSGSSYEQYV.

This clonotype was found many times. A read error may produce the germline difference seen at one junction end. The chain has TRBV11-3 and TRBJ2-2; 10 nucleotides align to TRBD1. The CDR3 consists of 15 residues. The germline V gene has CDR1 SGHNT and CDR2 YENEEA. CDR3 DNA sequence: TGTGCCGGCAGCCAAGGGACAGGGGAAGGCGGGGAGCTGTTTTTT. It is translated as CAGSQGTGEGGELFF.

This chain uses TRBV6-1 with TRBJ1-5; TRBD1 is a possible D gene (6 bases). V was trimmed by 5 bases and J by 7 bases, leaving 15 bases between them. This CDR3 contains 14 residues. CDR1 and CDR2 (germline): MNHNS, SASEGT. DNA for the CDR3: TGTGCCAGCAGTCAGAGGGGGATCGAACAGCCCCAGCATTTT. Amino acids: CASSQRGIEQPQHF.

As regards this clonotype: A much larger clonotype is one base distant, so this may be a read error. The chain is built from TRBV11-1 and TRBJ1-1, with TRBD1 identical over 8 bases. V shed 11 bases, J shed 1 base, and the junction held 18 bases outside the gene matches. This CDR3 is 17 amino acids long. The germline gives CDR1 SGHAT, CDR2 FQDESV (reference sequence). CDR3 sequence reads: CAGSKQGAASWNTEAFF. CDR3 DNA: TGTGCCGGCTCGAAGCAGGGGGCCGCATCCTGGAACACTGAAGCTTTCTTT.

Here the CDR3 DNA reads TGCAGTGCTAGGCTAGGGACAGGGGATACAGATACGCAGTATTTT. This translates into CSARLGTGDTDTQYF. The V gene is TRBV20-1, the J gene TRBJ2-3; 10 nucleotides line up with TRBD1. The V and J ends lost 3 bases and 3 bases, in that order; junction bases with no gene match: 6. This CDR3 spans 15 amino acids. The germline V gene has CDR1 DFQATT and CDR2 SNEGSKA (reference sequence).

The V gene is TRBV19, the J gene TRBJ1-5; weak D call: TRBD1 (6 bases). The germline V gene has CDR1 LNHDA and CDR2 SQIVND (reference sequence). The germline V and J ends were trimmed by 2 bases and 5 bases, with 13 bases remaining between them. The CDR3 consists of 15 residues. CDR3 region: CASSIRQGWDQPQHF. The DNA of the CDR3 is TGTGCCAGTAGTATAAGGCAGGGGTGGGATCAGCCCCAGCATTTT.

In the case of this clonotype: A much larger clonotype is one base distant, so this may be a read error. The chain has TRBV4-1 and TRBJ1-1, with 7 bases that match TRBD1. Looked up from germline, CDR1 is MGHRA and CDR2 is YSYEKL. The CDR3 runs 13 residues. DNA for the CDR3: TGCGCCAGCAGCCCAGGGGGGAGGACTGAAGCTTCCTTT. It translates to CASSPGGRTEASF.